This T cell receptor (beta chain) was identified during a study of blood T cell repertoires in COVID-19. Study as a whole: The analysed material was cDNA or gDNA that came from T cells, B-cell-depleted T cells, or PBMCs.

Here immunoSEQ multiplex PCR was the method, and the copy in TCRdb shows in-frame clones only, minus some. The sample contains about 80,000 clones, approximately 89% of which appear only once. The receptor's source is a woman older than 75 with acute or convalescent COVID-19. The source material was peripheral blood.

The CDR3 region has the DNA TGTGCCAGCAGTCCACGGACAAATCAGCCCCAGCATTTT. Translation gives CASSPRTNQPQHF. This chain links TRBV7-2 with TRBJ1-5; D possibly corresponds to TRBD1 (5 bases). Trimming left V 6 bases short and J 4 bases short, with 10 bases between. Germline CDR1 reads SGHTA; CDR2 reads FQGNSA. This CDR3 has 13 residues.